This TCR beta chain was identified during a study of post-analysis software for immune sequencing data. Comments on this clonotype: Its antigen remains unknown.

Overall study findings and caveats: Included in a set of four or five TRBV segments more frequent in patients than controls were TRBV5-6, TRBV5-1 and TRBV20-1.

This CDR3 has 15 amino acids. With V trimmed by 3 bases and J by 5 bases, 10 bases remained unmatched. CDR1 GTSNPN and CDR2 SVGIG come from the germline V gene (reference sequence). Libraries were made from TCR beta cDNA, and they carried unique molecular identifiers. TCRdb called the PCR reads again in MiXCR, with one record for every CDR3 protein. Here the sample spans about 770,000 distinct CDR3 sequences, around 45% being singletons. The specimen was blood. The J gene is TRBJ2-3, the V gene TRBV30; 8 nucleotides align to TRBD2. The origin of this receptor is a girl aged 10-17 years with multiple sclerosis. The CDR3 sequence: CAWRPMGLAGDTQYF. The CDR3 nucleotides read TGTGCCTGGAGGCCTATGGGGCTAGCGGGAGATACGCAGTATTTT.